This T cell receptor beta chain came from a study of Tregs in tolerant kidney transplant recipients. Study-level points and caveats: Biological reproducibility was not directly addressed in this study. Some patients' samples used different primers over time, so nucleotide sequences weren't comparable.

To note about this clone: Its antigen is unidentified.

The CDR3 runs to 13 residues. V shed 5 bases and J shed 7 bases, with 15 bases lying between them. The germline V gene has CDR1 SGHTA and CDR2 FQGNSA. TCRdb's copy holds only in-frame clones and misses some; the assay was immunoSEQ multiplex PCR. Of about 64,000 clones in the sample, 98% were seen once. CD4+CD25+CD127- Tregs, CD4+CD25- non-Tregs, CD4 and CD8 cells were sorted. Before regulatory T cell sorting, thawed PBMCs rested overnight at 37°C in about 190 IU/ml IL-2. The source of this sequence is a human donor who received a combined kidney and bone marrow transplant. The chain links TRBV7-2 to TRBJ2-7; D is perhaps TRBD1 (5 bases). Sequencing was performed on Tregs from blood, taken before the transplant. CDR3 nucleotides: TGTGCCAGCAGCGCACACTCAGGGCTAGAGCAGTACTTC. Translated, it gives CASSAHSGLEQYF.